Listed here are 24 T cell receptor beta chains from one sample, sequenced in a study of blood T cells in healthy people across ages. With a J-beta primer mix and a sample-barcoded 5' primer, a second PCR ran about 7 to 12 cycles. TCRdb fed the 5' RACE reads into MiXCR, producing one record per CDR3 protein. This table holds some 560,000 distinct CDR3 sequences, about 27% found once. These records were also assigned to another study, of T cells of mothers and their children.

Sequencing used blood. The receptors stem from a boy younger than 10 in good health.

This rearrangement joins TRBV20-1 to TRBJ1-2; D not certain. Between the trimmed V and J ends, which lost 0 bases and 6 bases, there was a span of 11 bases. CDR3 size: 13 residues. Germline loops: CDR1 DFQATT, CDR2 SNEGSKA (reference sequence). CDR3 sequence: CSARDPDTHGYTF. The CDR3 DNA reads TGCAGTGCTAGAGACCCAGATACCCATGGCTACACCTTC.

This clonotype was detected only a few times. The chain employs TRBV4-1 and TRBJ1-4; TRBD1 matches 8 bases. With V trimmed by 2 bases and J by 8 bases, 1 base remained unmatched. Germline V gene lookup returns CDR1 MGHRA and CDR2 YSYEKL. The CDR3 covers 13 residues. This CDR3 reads CASSQWTGEKLFF. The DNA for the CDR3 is TGCGCCAGCAGCCAATGGACAGGGGAAAAACTGTTTTTT.

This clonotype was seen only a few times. CDR3 coding DNA: TGTGCCAGCAGCACGCGACCGGACAGGAGGAACACTGAAGCTTTCTTT. Encoded protein: CASSTRPDRRNTEAFF. The genes are TRBV9 and TRBJ1-1; 7 bases are a match to TRBD1. The CDR3 covers 16 residues. The V and J ends lost 4 bases and 1 base, in that order; junction bases with no gene match: 10. CDR1 is SGDLS and CDR2 is YYNGEE in the germline V gene.

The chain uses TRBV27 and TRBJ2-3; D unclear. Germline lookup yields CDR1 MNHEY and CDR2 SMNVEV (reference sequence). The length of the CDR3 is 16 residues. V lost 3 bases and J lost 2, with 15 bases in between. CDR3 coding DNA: TGTGCCAGCAGTTTCGGTCCCGAGCAGCTCACAGATACGCAGTATTTT. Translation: CASSFGPEQLTDTQYF.

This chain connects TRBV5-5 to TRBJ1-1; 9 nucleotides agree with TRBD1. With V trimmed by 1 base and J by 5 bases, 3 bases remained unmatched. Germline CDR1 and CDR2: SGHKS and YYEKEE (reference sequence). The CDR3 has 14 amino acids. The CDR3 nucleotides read TGTGCCAGCAGCTTGTGGACAGGGGAGACTGAAGCTTTCTTT. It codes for CASSLWTGETEAFF.

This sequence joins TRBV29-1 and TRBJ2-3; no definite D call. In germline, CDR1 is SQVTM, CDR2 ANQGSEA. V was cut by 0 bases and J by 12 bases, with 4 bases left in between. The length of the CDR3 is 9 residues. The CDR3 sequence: CSVEDHQYF. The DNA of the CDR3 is TGCAGCGTTGAAGATCACCAGTATTTT.

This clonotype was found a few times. CDR3 loop: CASTQDGDSEVWSQPQHF. CDR3 DNA: TGTGCCAGCACACAAGACGGGGACAGCGAAGTTTGGAGTCAGCCCCAGCATTTT. J is TRBJ1-5 and V is TRBV27, with 7 bases aligning to TRBD1. Germline lookup yields CDR1 MNHEY and CDR2 SMNVEV (reference sequence). Unmatched junction bases numbered 21, after V lost 7 bases and J lost 6 bases. This CDR3 has 18 residues.

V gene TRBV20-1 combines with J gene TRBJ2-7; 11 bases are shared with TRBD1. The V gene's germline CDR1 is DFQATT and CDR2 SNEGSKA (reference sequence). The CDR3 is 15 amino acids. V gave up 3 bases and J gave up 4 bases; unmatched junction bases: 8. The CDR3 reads CSASVGTGGMYEQYF. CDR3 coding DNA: TGCAGTGCTAGCGTTGGGACAGGGGGTATGTACGAGCAGTACTTC.

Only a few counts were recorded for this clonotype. CDR3 protein: CAISESTSGGFYNEQFF. The DNA for the CDR3 is TGTGCCATCAGTGAGTCAACTAGCGGGGGATTCTACAATGAGCAGTTCTTC. The V call is TRBV10-3, the J call TRBJ2-1; TRBD2 matches at 11 bases. Germline V gene lookup returns CDR1 ENHRY and CDR2 SYGVKD. The ends lost 0 bases at V and 3 bases at J; junction bases unmatched: 4. The CDR3 is 17 amino acids.

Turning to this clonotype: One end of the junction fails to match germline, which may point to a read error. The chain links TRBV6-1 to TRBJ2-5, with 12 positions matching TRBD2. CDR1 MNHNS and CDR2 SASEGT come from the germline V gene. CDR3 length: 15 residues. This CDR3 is CVSSETSGGQETQYF. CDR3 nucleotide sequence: TGTGTCAGCAGTGAGACTAGCGGGGGCCAAGAGACCCAGTACTTC.

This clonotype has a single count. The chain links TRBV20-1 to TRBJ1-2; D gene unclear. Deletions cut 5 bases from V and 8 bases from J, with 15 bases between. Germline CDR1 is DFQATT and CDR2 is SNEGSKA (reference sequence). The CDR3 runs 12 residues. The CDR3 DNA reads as TGCAGTGCTGAAGGTCAGAATTGGGGCTACACCTTC. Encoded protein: CSAEGQNWGYTF.

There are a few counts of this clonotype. The CDR3 sequence: CASSDPTETSTDTQYF. CDR3 in DNA: TGTGCCAGCAGCGACCCGACAGAAACTAGCACAGATACGCAGTATTTT. This chain uses TRBV9 with TRBJ2-3; tentative D call: TRBD1 (5 bases). In germline, CDR1 is SGDLS, CDR2 YYNGEE. The germline V and J ends were trimmed by 3 bases and 0 bases, with 14 bases remaining between them. This CDR3 spans 16 amino acids.

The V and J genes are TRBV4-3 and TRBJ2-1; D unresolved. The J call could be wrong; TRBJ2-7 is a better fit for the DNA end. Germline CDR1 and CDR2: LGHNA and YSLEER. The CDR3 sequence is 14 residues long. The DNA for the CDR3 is TGCGCCAGCAGCCATAGGGCGAAGGGTTACGAGCAGTACTTC. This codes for CASSHRAKGYEQYF.

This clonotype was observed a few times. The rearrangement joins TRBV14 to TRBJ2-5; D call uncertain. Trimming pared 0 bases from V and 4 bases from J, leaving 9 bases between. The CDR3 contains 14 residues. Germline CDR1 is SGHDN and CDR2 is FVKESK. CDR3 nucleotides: TGTGCCAGCAGCCAAGATATGGCTAGAGAGACCCAGTACTTC. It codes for CASSQDMARETQYF. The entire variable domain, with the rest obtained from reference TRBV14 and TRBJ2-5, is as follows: EAGVTQFPSHSVIEKGQTVTLRCDPISGHDNLYWYRRVMGKEIKFLLHFVKESKQDESGMPNNRFLAERTGGTYSTLKVQPAELEDSGVYFCASSQDMARETQYFGPGTRLLVL.

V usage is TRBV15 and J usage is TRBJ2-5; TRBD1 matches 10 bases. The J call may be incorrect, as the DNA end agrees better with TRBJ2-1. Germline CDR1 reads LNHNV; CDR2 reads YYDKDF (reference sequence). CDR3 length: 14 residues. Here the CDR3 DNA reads TGTGCCACCACCTCTGGGACAGGGGCGAGGGAGCAGTTCTTC. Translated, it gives CATTSGTGAREQFF.

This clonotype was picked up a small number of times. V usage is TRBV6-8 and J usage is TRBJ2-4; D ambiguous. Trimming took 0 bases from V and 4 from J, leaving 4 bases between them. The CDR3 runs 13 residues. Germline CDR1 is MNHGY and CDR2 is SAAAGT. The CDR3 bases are TGTGCCAGCAGTTACTCGAATAAAAACATTCAGTACTTC. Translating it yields CASSYSNKNIQYF.

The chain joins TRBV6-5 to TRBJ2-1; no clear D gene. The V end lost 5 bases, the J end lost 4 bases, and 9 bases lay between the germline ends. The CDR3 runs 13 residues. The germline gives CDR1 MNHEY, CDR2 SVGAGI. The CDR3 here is CASSRTEYNEQFF. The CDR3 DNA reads TGTGCCAGCAGTCGGACGGAGTACAATGAGCAGTTCTTC.

The CDR3 DNA follows: TGTGCCAGCAGTGGGGGACACCCAGCCAAAAACATTCAGTACTTC. It encodes CASSGGHPAKNIQYF. The gene calls are TRBV6-1 and TRBJ2-4; D perhaps matches TRBD1 (6 bases). V was cut by 4 bases and J by 0 bases, with 10 bases left in between. The CDR3 totals 15 residues. Germline V CDR1 and CDR2: MNHNS, SASEGT.

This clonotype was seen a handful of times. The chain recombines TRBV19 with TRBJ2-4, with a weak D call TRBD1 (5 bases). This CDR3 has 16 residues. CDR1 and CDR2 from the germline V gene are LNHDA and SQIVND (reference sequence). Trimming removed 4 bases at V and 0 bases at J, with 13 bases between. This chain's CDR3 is CASSTIGAPAKNIQYF. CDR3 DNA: TGTGCCAGTAGTACTATAGGGGCACCAGCCAAAAACATTCAGTACTTC. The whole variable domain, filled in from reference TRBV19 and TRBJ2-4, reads DGGITQSPKYLFRKEGQNVTLSCEQNLNHDAMYWYRQDPGQGLRLIYYSQIVNDFQKGDIAEGYSVSREKKESFPLTVTSAQKNPTAFYLCASSTIGAPAKNIQYFGAGTRLSVL.

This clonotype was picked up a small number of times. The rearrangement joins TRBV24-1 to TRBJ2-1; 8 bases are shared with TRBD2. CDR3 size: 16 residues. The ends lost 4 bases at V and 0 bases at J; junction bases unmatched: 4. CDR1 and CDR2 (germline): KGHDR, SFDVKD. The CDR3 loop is CATSESSGLSYNEQFF. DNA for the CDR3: TGTGCCACCAGTGAGTCTAGCGGGCTCTCCTACAATGAGCAGTTCTTC.

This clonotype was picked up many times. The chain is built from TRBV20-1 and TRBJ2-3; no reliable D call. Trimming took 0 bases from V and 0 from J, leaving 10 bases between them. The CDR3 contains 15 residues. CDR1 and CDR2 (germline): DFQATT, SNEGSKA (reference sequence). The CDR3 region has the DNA TGCAGTGCTAGAGATTATAAACTTAGCACAGATACGCAGTATTTT. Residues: CSARDYKLSTDTQYF.

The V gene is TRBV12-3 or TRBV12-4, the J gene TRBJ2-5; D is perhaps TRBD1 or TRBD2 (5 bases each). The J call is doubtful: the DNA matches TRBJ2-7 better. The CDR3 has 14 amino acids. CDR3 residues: CASSFSRAGAEQYF. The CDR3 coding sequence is TGTGCCAGCAGTTTCAGCAGGGCGGGCGCCGAGCAGTACTTC.

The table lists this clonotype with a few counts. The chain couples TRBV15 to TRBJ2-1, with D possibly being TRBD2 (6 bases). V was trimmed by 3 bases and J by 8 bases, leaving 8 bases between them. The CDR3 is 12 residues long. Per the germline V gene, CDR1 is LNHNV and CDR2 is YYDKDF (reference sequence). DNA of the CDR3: TGTGCCACCAGCAGGAGGGAGGATGAGCAGTTCTTC. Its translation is CATSRREDEQFF.

CDR3 in amino acids: CASGLGPRQGGTDTQYF. The CDR3 region has the DNA TGTGCTAGTGGTTTGGGACCCCGGCAGGGGGGCACAGATACGCAGTATTTT. V is TRBV12-5 and J is TRBJ2-3; TRBD1 matches 7 bases. Germline V gene data show CDR1 as LGHNT and CDR2 as FRNRAP. V dropped 1 base and J dropped 1; count of bases not matched to a gene: 8. The CDR3 is made up of 17 amino acids.